This T cell receptor (beta chain) was profiled in a study of beta chain features in type 1 diabetes. With respect to this clone: The antigen is undetermined.

Of the isolated RNA, all was reverse transcribed, and so the sequenced material was expressed TCRB transcripts. There were about 3.6 million reads on average in the naive, central memory and regulatory T cell samples. Using immunoSEQ multiplex PCR, the repertoire was profiled, and TCRdb retains in-frame clones only, with some absent. This table has 640,000 or so clones, around 15% appearing once. Trimming removed 1 base from V and 0 bases from J, with 4 bases in between. The CDR3 totals 14 residues. Germline V gene data show CDR1 as SNHLY and CDR2 as FYNNEI. Study-wide findings and caveats: Shortening that was moderate but significant affected the TCRB CDR3s of Type 1 diabetes patients in all four CD4+ subsets.

This clonotype was sampled from a man between 18 and 29 years old with type 1 diabetes. The genes are TRBV2 and TRBJ2-4; D is uncertain. The material sequenced was naive CD4+ T cells from blood. As DNA, the CDR3 is TGTGCCAGCAGTGAAGGGGAAGCCAAAAACATTCAGTACTTC. Its protein is CASSEGEAKNIQYF.